What follows describes a single TCR beta chain. This clone was detected once. It lacks a known antigen. No much larger clone exists at a distance of one base, and base qualities are not known. Healthy HIV-negative adults with no recently reported acute infections or vaccinations were included as donors. All donors were Caucasian adults living in Nashville, Tennessee, USA. Magnetic negative selection was used to enrich CD4+ T cells, after which naive cells were positively selected on CD45RA and the negative fraction became the memory subset. Blood was collected by leukapheresis, and PBMCs were isolated by Ficoll-Histopaque density gradient centrifugation and then cryopreserved in liquid nitrogen vapor phase. Analytical flow cytometry was used to check the purity and quantity of each magnetically sorted T cell population. Each sorted fraction had its genomic DNA isolated and then quantified by UV absorbance on a Nanodrop 2000c.

This sample was taken from a study of shared clonotypes between healthy human individuals (dated by TCRdb to 2020 to 2022). In terms of the full investigation: The cohort included three men and a couple of women between 18 and 49 years of age. For each donor, CD4 naive and CD4 memory were each run on three plates, CD8 naive on two plates, and CD8 memory on one plate. Per donor, leukapheresis produced somewhere between about 0.94 and 9 billion PBMCs. To estimate repertoire size and how much clonotype sharing occurs between individuals, the study deeply sequenced the blood TCR repertoires of 5 or 6 healthy adults. Different laboratories and diverse techniques were used to prepare libraries and sequence TCR repertoires, to increase sequencing depth and limit assay-specific biases. The investigation overall reported the following: The small number of donors limited the genetic and exposure-history diversity represented. Naive subsets generally had larger estimated clonotype richness than memory subsets did. Sampling was limited to blood, and TCR repertoires in tissue likely differ from TCR repertoires in blood. Incomplete sequencing was indicated by rarefaction of sorted-subset datasets, despite the large sequencing depth. Sharing across a few donors was observed for roughly 5.4% of naive CD4, 3% to 4% of naive CD8, 2% to 2.5% of memory CD4, and about 0.4% of memory CD8 clonotypes. Based on pairwise subsampling, the degree of clonotype sharing among donors was expected to be affected by sequencing depth. Higher generation probabilities were observed for clonotypes shared by all four sorted-subset donors than for non-shared clonotypes.

CDR1 MDHEN and CDR2 SYDVKM were looked up in the germline V gene. Measured from the cysteine to the phenylalanine, the CDR3 is 15 residues long. Here the CDR3 DNA is all that survives: 45 bases in frame from base 1. The trim is 3 bases for V and 5 bases for J, with a gap of 14 bases between the germline ends. Using the deep immunoSEQ assay, TCR CDR3 regions were amplified from genomic DNA by multiplex PCR. Extracted genomic DNA from each cell subset was spread evenly across all wells of several immunoSEQ 96-well plates, with each plate serving as a replicate. Each replicate PCR for sorted subsets received around 210 ng genomic DNA, equal to about 30,000 T cell genomes. Purified libraries were measured with a Qubit 3.0 fluorometer, size-checked on a Bioanalyzer 2100, and measured again with the KAPA Library Quantification kit. Every immunoSEQ 96-well plate was sequenced on a dedicated single-read 150-cycle Illumina NextSeq 550 flow cell. The published analysis was carried out like this. Because only junctional sequences without quality scores were contained in the immunoSEQ output, filtering matching that applied to full-length reads could not be performed. To assign V/J genes and CDR3, sequences were annotated using PyIR, a Python wrapper for IgBLAST v1.9, with IMGT germline references. Any read was removed if the V/J assignment was weak (E-value above 1e-6), the CDR3 was missing, or the read contained stop codons, out-of-frame junctions, or ambiguous translated residues. A V3J clonotype was defined by an identical inferred V gene, J gene, and CDR3 amino acid sequence. Percentage overlap between repertoires was calculated by dividing the number of shared unique clonotypes by the size of the smaller repertoire. Three approaches were used to assess repertoire richness: RTK rarefaction, the Chao1 estimator, and Recon v2.1 estimates of unobserved clonotypes. Generation probabilities were computed with OLGA for all TCRbeta clonotypes obtained by the gDNA method from a handful of donors. TCRdb limited this immuneACCESS table to in-frame rearrangements with V and J called. A share of clones is missing; checked studies link under half to unresolved V genes, and the rest is unexplained. D and trimming come from the DNA, and the V and J calls and clone size come from that table. This sample holds roughly 1,000,000 clones; around 78% were observed only once. The ten largest clones capture under 0.8% of the sample.

Sequencing used memory CD4+ T cells from PBMCs. Explained via the paper, the cell subset or site label denotes: CD45RA-negative fraction. This TCR was recovered from a man aged 18 to 29 in good health. Some clones in this sample may be carry-over from other donors' samples. The sequence joins TRBV28 to TRBJ1-5, with the D gene too uncertain to name. The CDR3 protein sequence reads: CASSLAGRRDQPQHF. The bases are TGTGCCAGCAGTTTGGCTGGAAGAAGGGATCAGCCCCAGCATTTT.